The text below deals with one TCR beta chain. Germline values: CDR1 KGHDR, CDR2 SFDVKD. V lost 3 bases and J lost 3, with 4 bases in between. The CDR3 spans 12 residues. Per the original data handling: From reference gene primer amplification, estimates of nucleated cell counts were derived. The repertoire was sequenced with immunoSEQ multiplex PCR; TCRdb's copy has only in-frame clones and lacks some. V and J calls and clone size are copied from that table; D and trimming were computed from the DNA. Altogether 90,000 to 130,000 clones are present, roughly 83% being singletons, with the ten largest covering approximately 0.77%. The data belong to a study of blood T cell repertoires in COVID-19. For the study at large: Samples taken during acute and convalescent COVID-19 were collected in the United States, Italy and Spain. T cells, B-cell-depleted T cells, or PBMCs provided the cDNA or gDNA that served as material.

The chain couples TRBV24-1 to TRBJ2-5; D is ambiguous. Sequencing used peripheral blood. The TCR was taken from a woman aged 70-85 years with acute or convalescent COVID-19. CDR3 nucleotide sequence: TGTGCCACCAGTGATGAGAAAGAGACCCAGTACTTC. Its protein is CATSDEKETQYF.